One and the same sample provided the 11 T cell receptor beta chains below, sequenced in a study of post-analysis software for immune sequencing data. Findings and caveats of the study: In patients, about five TRBV segments were more frequent than in controls, with TRBV5-6, TRBV5-1 and TRBV20-1 among them.

Their recognized antigens are unknown. Researchers reported that TCR beta cDNA libraries carried unique molecular identifiers. Each CDR3 protein gets one entry after TCRdb re-called the PCR reads with MiXCR. The profile shows roughly 540,000 distinct CDR3 sequences, approximately 31% of them singletons. The sample comprised blood. The receptors were gathered from a girl aged 2 to 17 with multiple sclerosis.

The chain combines TRBV25-1 with TRBJ1-2; 10 bases match TRBD1. This CDR3 has 14 amino acids. The trim removed 4 bases at V and 8 bases at J, leaving 7 bases unmatched. The germline V gene has CDR1 MGHDK and CDR2 SYGVNS. This CDR3 is CASSGGGQGYGYTF. CDR3 sequence (DNA): TGTGCCAGCAGTGGGGGGGGACAGGGGTACGGCTACACCTTC.

This clonotype was observed a handful of times. The chain is built from TRBV20-1 and TRBJ1-2, with D perhaps matching TRBD1 (6 bases). CDR3 length: 16 residues. Deletions cut 0 bases from V and 4 bases from J, with 18 bases between. Germline lookup yields CDR1 DFQATT and CDR2 SNEGSKA (reference sequence). The CDR3 sequence: CSARDIVLGRGYGYTF. Here the CDR3 DNA reads TGCAGTGCTAGAGATATAGTTCTAGGCAGGGGCTATGGCTACACCTTC.

To note about this clonotype: The germline gene is not matched at one end of the junction; a read error may be the cause. The rearrangement uses TRBV7-9 and TRBJ2-3, with D tentatively TRBD2 (5 bases). CDR1 and CDR2 from the germline V gene are SEHNR and FQNEAQ (reference sequence). This CDR3 contains 15 residues. The CDR3 loop is CACSPWGVTGDTQYF. The CDR3 DNA sequence: TGTGCCTGCAGTCCCTGGGGAGTGACGGGAGATACGCAGTATTTT.

This sequence joins TRBV6-7 and TRBJ2-1; 7 positions agree with TRBD1. TRBV6-7 is reported as an ORF; its role is uncertain. This CDR3 region has 15 residues. V shed 5 bases and J 5 bases; nucleotides not matched to a gene: 9. CDR3 sequence: CASSPPDRDNNEQFF. DNA of the CDR3: TGTGCCAGCAGTCCTCCCGACAGGGACAACAATGAGCAGTTCTTC.

This clonotype has just a few counts. J is TRBJ2-1 and V is TRBV3-1; D is undetermined. The CDR3 totals 12 residues. Trimming pared 6 bases from V and 8 bases from J, leaving 11 bases between. Germline CDR1 is LGHDT and CDR2 is YNNKEL (reference sequence). CDR3 residues: CASSPKMDEQFF. In nucleotides, the CDR3 is TGTGCCAGCAGTCCCAAGATGGATGAGCAGTTCTTC.

This clonotype was detected a few times. This rearrangement joins TRBV7-6 to TRBJ2-7, with TRBD2 matching 15 bases. The germline V gene has CDR1 SGHVS and CDR2 FNYEAQ. The CDR3 consists of 16 residues. J was trimmed by 1 base and V by 5 bases; bases with no gene match: 3. CDR3 bases: TGTGCCAGCAGCCTAGGGACTAGCGGGGGGTCCTACGAGCAGTACTTC. This sequence encodes CASSLGTSGGSYEQYF. Full variable domain (missing parts from reference TRBV7-6 and TRBJ2-7): GAGVSQSPRYKVTKRGQDVALRCDPISGHVSLYWYRQALGQGPEFLTYFNYEAQQDKSGLPNDRFSAERPEGSISTLTIQRTEQRDSAMYRCASSLGTSGGSYEQYFGPGTRLTVT.

This clonotype occurred a few times. V and J are TRBV6-5 and TRBJ1-1; TRBD1 is a possible D gene (6 bases). This CDR3 has 16 amino acids. Germline V lookup: CDR1 MNHEY, CDR2 SVGAGI. V was pared by 4 bases and J by 2 bases, with 17 bases between. The CDR3 DNA follows: TGTGCCAGCAGTTCCCCCAGATTACAGGGCAACACTGAAGCTTTCTTT. Translation: CASSSPRLQGNTEAFF.

This clonotype was picked up a small number of times. The chain couples TRBV9 to TRBJ2-1; 9 bases align to TRBD2. The germline V gene encodes CDR1 SGDLS and CDR2 YYNGEE. This CDR3 region has 15 residues. V shed 0 bases and J 4 bases; nucleotides not matched to a gene: 2. This CDR3 is CASSVELAGYNEQFF. CDR3 nucleotides: TGTGCCAGCAGCGTAGAGCTAGCGGGGTACAATGAGCAGTTCTTC.

On this clonotype: Compared with germline, one end of the junction differs, possibly owing to a read error. The V gene is TRBV12-3 or TRBV12-4, the J gene TRBJ2-3; 7 bases are shared with TRBD1. The CDR3 contains 16 residues. CDR3 sequence reads: CASILSGTDYIDTQYF. For the CDR3, the DNA is TGTGCCAGCATTTTATCCGGGACAGACTACATAGATACGCAGTATTTT.

The chain employs TRBV24-1 and TRBJ1-5; D is ambiguous. The CDR3 runs to 12 residues. The germline gives CDR1 KGHDR, CDR2 SFDVKD. Trimming pared 4 bases from V and 10 bases from J, leaving 10 bases between. The CDR3 reads CATSDQAGPQHF. The CDR3 bases are TGTGCCACCAGTGACCAAGCGGGCCCCCAGCATTTT.

This clonotype has more than one count but fewer than ten. This sequence joins TRBV12-5 and TRBJ2-3; 10 bases match TRBD2. Per the germline V gene, CDR1 is LGHNT and CDR2 is FRNRAP. Trimming at V came to 2 bases and at J to 1 base, leaving 0 bases not matched to a gene. CDR3 length: 15 residues. Here the CDR3 DNA reads TGTGCTAGTGGTTTGACTAGCGGGGGCACAGATACGCAGTATTTT. It is translated as CASGLTSGGTDTQYF.